This TCR beta chain was obtained from a study of blood T cells in healthy people across ages. Then a second PCR, running roughly 7 to 11 cycles, was carried out with a sample-barcoded 5' primer and a J-beta primer mix. TCRdb called the 5' RACE reads again in MiXCR, with one record for every CDR3 protein. The sample yields 1.5 million to 1.9 million distinct CDR3 sequences, 42% seen once. PBMCs numbering at least 6.5 million were isolated per sample. The V and J ends lost 2 bases and 10 bases, in that order; junction bases with no gene match: 9. The CDR3 contains 15 residues. The germline gives CDR1 MNHNY, CDR2 SVGAGI (reference sequence).

The TCR sequence derives from a woman between 18 and 29 years old in good health. The sequenced material came from blood. The chain links TRBV6-6 to TRBJ2-1, with 9 bases that match TRBD1. In DNA form, the CDR3 reads TGTGCCAGCAGTTACGGGACAGGGAATTCCTACGAGCAGTTCTTC. Its translation is CASSYGTGNSYEQFF.